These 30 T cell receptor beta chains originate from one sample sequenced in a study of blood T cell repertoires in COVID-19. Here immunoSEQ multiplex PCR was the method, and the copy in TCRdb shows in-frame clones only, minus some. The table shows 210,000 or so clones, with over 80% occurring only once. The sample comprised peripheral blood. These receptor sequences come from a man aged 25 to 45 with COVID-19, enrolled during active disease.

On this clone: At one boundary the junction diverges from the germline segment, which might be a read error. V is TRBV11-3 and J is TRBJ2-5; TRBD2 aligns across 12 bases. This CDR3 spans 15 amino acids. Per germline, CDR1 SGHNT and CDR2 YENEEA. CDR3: CASGELAGGQGTQYF. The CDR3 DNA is TGTGCCAGCGGCGAACTAGCGGGAGGACAAGGGACCCAGTACTTC.

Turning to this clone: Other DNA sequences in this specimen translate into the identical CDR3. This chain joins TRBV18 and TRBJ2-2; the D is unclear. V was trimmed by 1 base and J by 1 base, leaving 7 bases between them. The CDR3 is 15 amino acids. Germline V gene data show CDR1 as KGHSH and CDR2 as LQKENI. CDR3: CASSPQLENTGELFF. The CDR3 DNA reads TGTGCCAGCTCACCACAACTCGAGAACACCGGGGAGCTGTTTTTT.

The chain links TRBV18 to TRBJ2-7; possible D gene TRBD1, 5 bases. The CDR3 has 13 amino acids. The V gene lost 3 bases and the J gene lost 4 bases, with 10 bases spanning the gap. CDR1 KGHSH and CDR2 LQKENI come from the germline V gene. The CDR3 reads CASSPSPGYEQYF. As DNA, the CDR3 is TGTGCCAGCTCACCTAGCCCAGGGTACGAGCAGTACTTC.

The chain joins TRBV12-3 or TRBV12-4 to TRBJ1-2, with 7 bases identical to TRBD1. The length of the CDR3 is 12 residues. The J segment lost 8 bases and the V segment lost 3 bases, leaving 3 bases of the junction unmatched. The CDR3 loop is CASSFRGTGYTF. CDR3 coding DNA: TGTGCCAGCAGTTTCAGGGGGACCGGCTACACCTTC.

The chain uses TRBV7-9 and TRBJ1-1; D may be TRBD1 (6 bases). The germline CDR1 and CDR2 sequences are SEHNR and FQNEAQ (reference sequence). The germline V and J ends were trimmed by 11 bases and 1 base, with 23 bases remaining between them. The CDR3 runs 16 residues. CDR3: CAAFGGTDRPNTEAFF. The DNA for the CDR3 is TGTGCCGCGTTTGGGGGAACGGACAGACCGAACACTGAAGCTTTCTTT. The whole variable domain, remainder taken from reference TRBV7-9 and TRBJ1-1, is DTGVSQNPRHKITKRGQNVTFRCDPISEHNRLYWYRQTLGQGPEFLTYFQNEAQLEKSRLLSDRFSAERPKGSFSTLEIQRTEQGDSAMYLCAAFGGTDRPNTEAFFGQGTRLTVV.

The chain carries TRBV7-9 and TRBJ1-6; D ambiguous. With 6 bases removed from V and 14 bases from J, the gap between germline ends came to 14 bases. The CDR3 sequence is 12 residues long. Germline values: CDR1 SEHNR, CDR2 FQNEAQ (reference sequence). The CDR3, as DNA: TGTGCCAGCAGTCTGGCCCCCAACGCCCTCCACTTT. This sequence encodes CASSLAPNALHF.

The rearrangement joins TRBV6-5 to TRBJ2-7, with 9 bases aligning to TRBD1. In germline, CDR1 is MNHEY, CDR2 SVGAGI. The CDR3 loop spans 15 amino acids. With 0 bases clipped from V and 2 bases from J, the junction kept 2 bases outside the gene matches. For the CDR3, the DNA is TGTGCCAGCAGTTACTCGGGACAGGGCACCTACGAGCAGTACTTC. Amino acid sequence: CASSYSGQGTYEQYF.

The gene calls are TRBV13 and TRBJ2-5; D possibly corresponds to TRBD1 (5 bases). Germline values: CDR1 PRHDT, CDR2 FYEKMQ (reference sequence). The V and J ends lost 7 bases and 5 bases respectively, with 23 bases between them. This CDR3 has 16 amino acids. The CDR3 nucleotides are TGTGCCAGCACCTATACGCTTTCCAGGGCTCGGGAGACCCAGTACTTC. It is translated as CASTYTLSRARETQYF.

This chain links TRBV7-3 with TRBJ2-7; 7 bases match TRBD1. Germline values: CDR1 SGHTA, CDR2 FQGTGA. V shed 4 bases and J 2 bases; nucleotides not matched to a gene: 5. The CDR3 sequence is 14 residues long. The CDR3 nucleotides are TGTGCCAGCAGCTCCCGGGACAGAACCTACGAGCAGTACTTC. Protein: CASSSRDRTYEQYF.

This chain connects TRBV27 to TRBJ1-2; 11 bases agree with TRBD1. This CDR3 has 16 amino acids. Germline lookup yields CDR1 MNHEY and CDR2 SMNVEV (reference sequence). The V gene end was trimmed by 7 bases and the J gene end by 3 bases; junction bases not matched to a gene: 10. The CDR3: CASTRVWGQGDYGYTF. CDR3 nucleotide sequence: TGTGCCAGCACCCGCGTTTGGGGACAGGGGGACTATGGCTACACCTTC.

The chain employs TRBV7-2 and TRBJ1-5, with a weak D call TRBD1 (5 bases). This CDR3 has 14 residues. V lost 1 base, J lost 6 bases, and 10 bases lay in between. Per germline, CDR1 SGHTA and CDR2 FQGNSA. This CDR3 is CASSLVVGGQPQHF. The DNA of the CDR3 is TGTGCCAGCAGCTTAGTAGTGGGGGGTCAGCCCCAGCATTTT.

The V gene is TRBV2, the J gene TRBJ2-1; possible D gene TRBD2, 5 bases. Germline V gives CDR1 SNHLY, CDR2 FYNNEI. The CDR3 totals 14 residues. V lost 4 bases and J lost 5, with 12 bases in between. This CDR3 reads CASSVRGADNEQFF. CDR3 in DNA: TGTGCCAGCAGTGTTAGAGGAGCGGACAATGAGCAGTTCTTC.

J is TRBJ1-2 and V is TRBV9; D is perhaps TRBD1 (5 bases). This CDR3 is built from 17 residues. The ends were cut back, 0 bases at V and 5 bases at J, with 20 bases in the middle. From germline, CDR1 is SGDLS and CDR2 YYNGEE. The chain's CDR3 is CASSVGAPGPGQYGYTF. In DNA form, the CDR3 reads TGTGCCAGCAGCGTAGGAGCCCCAGGGCCCGGACAATATGGCTACACCTTC.

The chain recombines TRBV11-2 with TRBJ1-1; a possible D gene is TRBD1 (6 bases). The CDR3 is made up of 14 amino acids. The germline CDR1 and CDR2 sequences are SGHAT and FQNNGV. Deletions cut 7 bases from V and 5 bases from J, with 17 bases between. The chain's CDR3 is CASTLGGAWTEAFF. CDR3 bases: TGTGCCAGCACCCTGGGGGGGGCGTGGACTGAAGCTTTCTTT.

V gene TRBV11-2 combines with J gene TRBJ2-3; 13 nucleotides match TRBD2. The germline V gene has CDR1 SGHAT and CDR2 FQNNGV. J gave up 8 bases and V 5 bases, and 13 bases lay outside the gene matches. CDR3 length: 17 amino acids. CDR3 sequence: CASSLPTSGRNLGTQYF. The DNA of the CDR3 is TGTGCCAGCAGCCTCCCGACTAGCGGGAGGAATCTCGGTACGCAGTATTTT.

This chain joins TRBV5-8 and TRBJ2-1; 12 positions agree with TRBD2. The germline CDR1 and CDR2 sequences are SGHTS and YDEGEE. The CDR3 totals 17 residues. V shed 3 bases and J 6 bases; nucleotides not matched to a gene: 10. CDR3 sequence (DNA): TGTGCCAGCAGCTCACTGACCGGGACTAGCGGGTTCAATGAGCAGTTCTTC. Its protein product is CASSSLTGTSGFNEQFF. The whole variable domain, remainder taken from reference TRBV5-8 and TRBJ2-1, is EAGVTQSPTHLIKTRGQQATLRCSPISGHTSVYWYQQALGLGLQFLLWYDEGEERNRGNFPPRFSGRQFPNYSSELNVNALELEDSALYLCASSSLTGTSGFNEQFFGPGTRLTVL.

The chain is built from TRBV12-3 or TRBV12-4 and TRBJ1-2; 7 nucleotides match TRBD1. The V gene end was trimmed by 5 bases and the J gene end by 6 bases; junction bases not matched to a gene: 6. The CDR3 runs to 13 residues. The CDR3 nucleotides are TGTGCCAGCAGTGATGACAGGGTCCATGGCTACACCTTC. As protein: CASSDDRVHGYTF.

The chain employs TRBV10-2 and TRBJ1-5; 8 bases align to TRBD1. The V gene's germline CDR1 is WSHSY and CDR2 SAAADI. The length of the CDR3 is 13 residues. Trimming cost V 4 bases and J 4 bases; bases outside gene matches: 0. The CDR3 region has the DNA TGCGCCAGCAGTGGGACAGGGAATCAGCCCCAGCATTTT. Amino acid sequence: CASSGTGNQPQHF.

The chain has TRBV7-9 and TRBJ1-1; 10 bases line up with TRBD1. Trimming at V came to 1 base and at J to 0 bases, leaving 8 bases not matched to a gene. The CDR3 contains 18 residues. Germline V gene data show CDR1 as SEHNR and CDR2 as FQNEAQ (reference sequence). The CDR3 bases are TGTGCCAGCAGCTTAGGTTACGGGACAGGGGTTATGAACACTGAAGCTTTCTTT. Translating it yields CASSLGYGTGVMNTEAFF.

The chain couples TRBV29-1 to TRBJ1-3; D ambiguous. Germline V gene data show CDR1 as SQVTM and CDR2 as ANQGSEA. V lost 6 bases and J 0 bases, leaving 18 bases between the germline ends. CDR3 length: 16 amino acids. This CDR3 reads CSVLYPPITSGNTIYF. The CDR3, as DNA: TGCAGCGTCCTGTACCCACCTATCACCTCTGGAAACACCATATATTTT.

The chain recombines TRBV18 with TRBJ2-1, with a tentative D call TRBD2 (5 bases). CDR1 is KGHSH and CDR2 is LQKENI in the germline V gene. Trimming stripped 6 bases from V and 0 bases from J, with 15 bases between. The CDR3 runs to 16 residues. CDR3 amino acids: CASSFGERSSYNEQFF. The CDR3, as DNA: TGTGCCAGCTCCTTCGGCGAGCGGAGCTCCTACAATGAGCAGTTCTTC. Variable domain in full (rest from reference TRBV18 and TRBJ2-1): NAGVMQNPRHLVRRRGQEARLRCSPMKGHSHVYWYRQLPEEGLKFMVYLQKENIIDESGMPKERFSAEFPKEGPSILRIQQVVRGDSAAYFCASSFGERSSYNEQFFGPGTRLTVL.

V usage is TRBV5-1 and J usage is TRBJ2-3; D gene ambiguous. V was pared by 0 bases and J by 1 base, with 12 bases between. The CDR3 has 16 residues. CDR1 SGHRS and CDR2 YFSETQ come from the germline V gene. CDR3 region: CASSLETLGGTDTQYF. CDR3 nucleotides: TGCGCCAGCAGCTTGGAAACGTTAGGAGGCACAGATACGCAGTATTTT.

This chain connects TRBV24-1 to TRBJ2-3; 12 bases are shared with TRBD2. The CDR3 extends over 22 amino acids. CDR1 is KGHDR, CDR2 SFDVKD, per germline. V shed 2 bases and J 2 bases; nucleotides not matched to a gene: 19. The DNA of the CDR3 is TGTGCCACCAGTGATTCCACTTCAACTCCGGGACTAGCGGGTGCCCCCACAGATACGCAGTATTTT. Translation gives CATSDSTSTPGLAGAPTDTQYF.

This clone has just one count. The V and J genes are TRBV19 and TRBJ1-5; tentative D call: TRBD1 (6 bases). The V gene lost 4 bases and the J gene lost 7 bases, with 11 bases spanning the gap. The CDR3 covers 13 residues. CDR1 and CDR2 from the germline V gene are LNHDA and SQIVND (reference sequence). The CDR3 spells CASSTGDRQPQHF. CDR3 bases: TGTGCCAGTAGTACAGGGGACCGGCAGCCCCAGCATTTT.

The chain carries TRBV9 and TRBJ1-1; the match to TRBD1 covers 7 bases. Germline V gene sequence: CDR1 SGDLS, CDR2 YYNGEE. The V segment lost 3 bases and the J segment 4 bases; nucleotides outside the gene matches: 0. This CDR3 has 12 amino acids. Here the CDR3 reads CASSGQGTEAFF. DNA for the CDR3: TGTGCCAGCAGCGGACAGGGCACTGAAGCTTTCTTT. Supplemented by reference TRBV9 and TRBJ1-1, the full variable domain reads DSGVTQTPKHLITATGQRVTLRCSPRSGDLSVYWYQQSLDQGLQFLIQYYNGEERAKGNILERFSAQQFPDLHSELNLSSLELGDSALYFCASSGQGTEAFFGQGTRLTVV.

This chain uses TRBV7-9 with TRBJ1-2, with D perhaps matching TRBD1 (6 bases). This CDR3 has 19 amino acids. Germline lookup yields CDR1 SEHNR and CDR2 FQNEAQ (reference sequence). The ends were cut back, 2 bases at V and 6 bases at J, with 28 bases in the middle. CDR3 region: CASSLIWTASTAKRNGYTF. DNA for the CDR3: TGTGCCAGCAGCTTAATTTGGACAGCCAGCACAGCAAAGCGAAATGGCTACACCTTC.

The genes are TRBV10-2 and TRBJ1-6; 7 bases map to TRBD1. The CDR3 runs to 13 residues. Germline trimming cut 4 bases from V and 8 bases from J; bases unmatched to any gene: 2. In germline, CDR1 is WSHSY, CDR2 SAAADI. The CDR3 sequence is CASSATGDSPLHF. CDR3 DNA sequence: TGCGCCAGCAGTGCAACAGGGGATTCACCCCTCCACTTT.

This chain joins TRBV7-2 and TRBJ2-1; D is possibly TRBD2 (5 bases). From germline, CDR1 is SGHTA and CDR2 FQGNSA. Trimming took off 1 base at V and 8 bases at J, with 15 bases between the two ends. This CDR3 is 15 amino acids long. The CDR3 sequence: CASSLDEGSIYEQFF. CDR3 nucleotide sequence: TGTGCCAGCAGCTTAGATGAGGGAAGCATCTATGAGCAGTTCTTC. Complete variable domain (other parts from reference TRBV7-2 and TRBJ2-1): GAGVSQSPSNKVTEKGKDVELRCDPISGHTALYWYRQSLGQGLEFLIYFQGNSAPDKSGLPSDRFSAERTGGSVSTLTIQRTQQEDSAVYLCASSLDEGSIYEQFFGPGTRLTVL.

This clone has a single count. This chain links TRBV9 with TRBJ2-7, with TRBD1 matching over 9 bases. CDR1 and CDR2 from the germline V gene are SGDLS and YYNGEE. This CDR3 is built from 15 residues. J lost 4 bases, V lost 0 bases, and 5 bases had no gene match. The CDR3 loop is CASSVEQGAFYEQYF. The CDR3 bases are TGTGCCAGCAGCGTAGAACAGGGGGCTTTTTACGAGCAGTACTTC.

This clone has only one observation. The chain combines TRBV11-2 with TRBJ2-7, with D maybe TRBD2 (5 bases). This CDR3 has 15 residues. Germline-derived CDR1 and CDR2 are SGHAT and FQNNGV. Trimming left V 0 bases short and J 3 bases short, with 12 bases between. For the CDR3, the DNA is TGTGCCAGCAGCTTAGAGGCGGGTTATAGCTACGAGCAGTACTTC. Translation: CASSLEAGYSYEQYF. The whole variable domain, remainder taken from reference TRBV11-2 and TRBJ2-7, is EAGVAQSPRYKIIEKRQSVAFWCNPISGHATLYWYQQILGQGPKLLIQFQNNGVVDDSQLPKDRFSAERLKGVDSTLKIQPAKLEDSAVYLCASSLEAGYSYEQYFGPGTRLTVT.